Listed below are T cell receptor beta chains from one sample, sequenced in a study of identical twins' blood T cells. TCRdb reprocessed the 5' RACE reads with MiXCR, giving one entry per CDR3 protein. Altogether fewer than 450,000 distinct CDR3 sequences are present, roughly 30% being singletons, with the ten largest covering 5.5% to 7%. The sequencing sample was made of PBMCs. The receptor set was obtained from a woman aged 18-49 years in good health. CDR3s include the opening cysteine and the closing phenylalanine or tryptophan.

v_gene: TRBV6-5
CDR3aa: CASRETGMSTGELFF

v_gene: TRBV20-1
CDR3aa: CSAPGPSNTEAFF

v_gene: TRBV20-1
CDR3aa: CSASGQTNQPQHF

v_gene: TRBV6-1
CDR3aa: CASSYPEGTIYF

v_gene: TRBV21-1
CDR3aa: CASSSRGGQNTGELFF

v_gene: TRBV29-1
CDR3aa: CSPDGGDYGYTF

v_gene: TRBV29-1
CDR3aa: CSAETASNEKLFF

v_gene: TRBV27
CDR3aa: CASSLRRPPEKLFF

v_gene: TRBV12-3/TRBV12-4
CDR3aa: CASSSNRDSYEQYF

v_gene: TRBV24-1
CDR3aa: CATSDLRGCHNEQFF

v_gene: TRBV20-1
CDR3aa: CSARKGGAYEQYF

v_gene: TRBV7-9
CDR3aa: CASSFRDGEAFF

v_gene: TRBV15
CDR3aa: CATDMGAAYNEQFF

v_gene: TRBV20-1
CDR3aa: CSANNRVGTEAFF

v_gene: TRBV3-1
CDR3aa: CASSQGTGFVYGYTF

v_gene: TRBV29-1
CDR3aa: CSVEDTGGQLHEQYF

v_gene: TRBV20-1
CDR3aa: CSARDAGGTEELFF

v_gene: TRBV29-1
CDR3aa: CSVVHRGRTEAFF

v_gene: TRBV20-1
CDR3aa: CSARKGGTEAFF